This T cell receptor (beta chain) was sequenced in a study of blood T cell repertoires in COVID-19. Study information: From the United States, Italy and Spain came samples of acute and convalescent COVID-19.

CDR3 length: 12 residues. Germline-derived CDR1 and CDR2 are SGDLS and YYNGEE. Trimming shortened V by 4 bases and J by 7 bases, and 10 bases separated the two germline ends. Only in-frame clones appear in the TCRdb table, and some are missing; sequencing was by immunoSEQ multiplex PCR. This sample has around 300,000 clones, with 85% to 90% found just once. The sequenced sample was peripheral blood. The V gene is TRBV9, the J gene TRBJ2-3; D possibly corresponds to TRBD2 (5 bases). This receptor was obtained from a middle-aged woman with acute or convalescent COVID-19. The CDR3 coding sequence is TGTGCCAGCAGCCCTACTAGGAATACGCAGTATTTT. Translating it yields CASSPTRNTQYF.